These 2 T cell receptor beta chains originate from one sample sequenced in a study of regulatory T cells in long-lasting Graves disease. In building TCR beta libraries, iRepertoire HTBI primers were used together with Arm-PCR of CDR3 regions. One entry per CDR3 protein, called by TCRdb with MiXCR from the multiplex PCR reads. The sample consists of about 300,000 distinct CDR3 sequences, more than 20% of them appearing once. Time point denoted: persistent/refractory GD, antithyroid drugs over 5 years with positive TRAb. PBMCs were the source of the RNA used for TCR sequencing. The sequencing here drew on peripheral blood mononuclear cells (PBMCs), taken when the disease was refractory, from a patient treated with antithyroid drugs. The receptor source for this set is a female donor with Graves disease.

This clonotype has a count of ten or more. The rearrangement uses TRBV20-1 and TRBJ2-7; 12 bases fit TRBD2. Trimming at V came to 1 base and at J to 6 bases, leaving 10 bases not matched to a gene. The CDR3 covers 16 residues. Per the germline V gene, CDR1 is DFQATT and CDR2 is SNEGSKA (reference sequence). CDR3 coding DNA: TGCAGTGCTAGAGCGCTAGCGGGAGGGCCGATCTCCGAGCAGTACTTC. This sequence encodes CSARALAGGPISEQYF.

This clonotype has a count of ten or more. This chain connects TRBV7-8 to TRBJ1-5, with TRBD1 matching over 10 bases. Looked up from germline, CDR1 is SGHVS and CDR2 is FQNEAQ. The CDR3 totals 18 residues. J lost 4 bases, V lost 6 bases, and 15 bases had no gene match. In nucleotides, the CDR3 is TGTGCCAGCAGTTTGTGGACAGGGGGAATAACAAAGAATCAGCCCCAGCATTTT. Amino acids: CASSLWTGGITKNQPQHF. Using reference TRBV7-8 and TRBJ1-5 for the parts outside the CDR3, the full variable domain is GAGVSQSPRYKVAKRGQDVALRCDPISGHVSLFWYQQALGQGPEFLTYFQNEAQLDKSGLPSDRFFAERPEGSVSTLKIQRTQQEDSAVYLCASSLWTGGITKNQPQHFGDGTRLSIL.